These 7 T cell receptor beta chains came from one sample sequenced in a study of CD8+CD57+ T cells in acquired aplastic anemia. Genomic DNA templated the TCR beta VDJ and CDR3 profiling. TCRdb reprocessed the reads with MiXCR, giving one entry per CDR3 protein. The table lists a few hundred thousand distinct CDR3 sequences, about 80% of them singletons. Patients picked for sequencing had shown CD8+CD57+ cell expansion detected by flow cytometry. Sequencing was performed on sorted CD4+, CD8+, or CD8+CD57+ T cells (not recorded which) from PBMCs. The receptors originated from a human donor with aplastic anemia.

A word on this clonotype: The junction differs from germline at one of its ends, possibly a read error. This rearrangement joins TRBV19 to TRBJ2-1; D is unclear. CDR1 is LNHDA and CDR2 is SQIVND in the germline V gene (reference sequence). The CDR3 extends over 16 amino acids. The CDR3 spells CASSLSIRYIMNEQFF. For the CDR3, the DNA is TGTGCCAGCAGCTTGTCTATTAGGTACATCATGAATGAGCAGTTTTTC.

In this sample, this clonotype turned up a few times. The chain couples TRBV25-1 to TRBJ2-7; 8 positions match TRBD1. V was clipped by 5 bases and J by 3 bases; unmatched bases: 9. CDR1 is MGHDK and CDR2 is SYGVNS in the germline V gene. This CDR3 is 15 amino acids long. CDR3 nucleotide sequence: TGTGCCAGCAGTTTTTTAGACAGGGGCGTCTACGAGCAGTACTTC. Residues: CASSFLDRGVYEQYF.

The V gene is TRBV12-5, the J gene TRBJ2-1, with 7 bases identical to TRBD2. The germline V gene encodes CDR1 LGHNT and CDR2 FRNRAP. The CDR3 sequence is 9 residues long. DNA of the CDR3: TGTGCCAGCAGCGGACTAGAGTTCTTC. This encodes CASSGLEFF. Full variable domain (outside the CDR3, taken from reference TRBV12-5 and TRBJ2-1): DARVTQTPRHKVTEMGQEVTMRCQPILGHNTVFWYRQTMMQGLELLAYFRNRAPLDDSGMPKDRFSAEMPDATLATLKIQPSEPRDSAVYFCASSGLEFFGPGTRLTVL.

As regards this clonotype: This CDR3 fails to terminate in the conserved phenylalanine or tryptophan, so it likely reflects a read error. V usage is TRBV2 and J usage is TRBJ2-3, with D possibly being TRBD2 (5 bases). Germline values: CDR1 SNHLY, CDR2 FYNNEI. With 8 bases removed from V and 1 base from J, the gap between germline ends came to 10 bases. The CDR3 is 13 residues long. The CDR3 reads CASGDGGTDTQYD. The CDR3 coding sequence is TGTGCCAGCGGAGACGGGGGCACAGATACGCAGTATGAT.

In its sample, this clonotype was seen once. This rearrangement joins TRBV7-9 to TRBJ2-3, with a weak D call TRBD2 (7 bases). The CDR3 is 15 amino acids. V gave up 5 bases and J gave up 8 bases, with 20 bases separating them. Germline assignment: CDR1 SEHNR and CDR2 FQNEAQ (reference sequence). The CDR3 DNA reads TGTGCCAGCAGCAAAGTGCCCGGGGGGCCATTTACGCAGTATTTT. As protein: CASSKVPGGPFTQYF. Using reference TRBV7-9 and TRBJ2-3 for the parts outside the CDR3, the full variable domain is DTGVSQNPRHKITKRGQNVTFRCDPISEHNRLYWYRQTLGQGPEFLTYFQNEAQLEKSRLLSDRFSAERPKGSFSTLEIQRTEQGDSAMYLCASSKVPGGPFTQYFGPGTRLTVL.

This clonotype was recorded at least ten times. A much more abundant neighbour one base away suggests this may be a read error. The limits of the CDR3 on the DNA are not certain, so only TCRdb's listed CDR3 is given. This chain uses TRBV9 with TRBJ2-1. Germline V gives CDR1 SGDLS, CDR2 YYNGEE. The CDR3 is made up of 14 amino acids, end residues included. The CDR3 protein is CASSVGSDTQYFVF.

The V call is TRBV5-4, the J call TRBJ2-7; perhaps TRBD2 as D (9 bases). The germline gives CDR1 SGHNT, CDR2 YYREEE (reference sequence). Trimming left V 2 bases short and J 0 bases short, with 15 bases between. The CDR3 spans 16 residues. In DNA, the CDR3 is TGTGCCAGCAGCTTTGCTAGCGGGACAGGCTCCTACGAGCAGTACTTC. Translating it yields CASSFASGTGSYEQYF.